This entry lists 22 T cell receptor beta chains sequenced from one sample in a study of blood T cell repertoires in COVID-19 (dated by TCRdb to 2020 to 2022). Libraries came from the immunoSEQ multiplex PCR assay. This immuneACCESS table, as held by TCRdb, lists in-frame sequences with V and J called but not all clones. Of the missing ones, under half trace to an unresolved V gene in checked studies; the others have no known cause. The sample includes 280,000 or so clones, with 85% observed a single time. The ten largest clones represent 2.5% to 3% of the sample. The sample consisted of PBMCs or T cells enriched from blood (not recorded which). The receptors originated from a woman between 50 and 59 years old who had recovered from COVID-19.

The chain uses TRBV7-2 and TRBJ2-1, with D hard to call. CDR3 length: 14 amino acids. The germline V gene has CDR1 SGHTA and CDR2 FQGNSA. The germline V and J ends were trimmed by 2 bases and 10 bases, with 15 bases remaining between them. The CDR3 reads CASSLLALPTEQFF. CDR3 bases: TGTGCCAGCAGCTTACTTGCGCTCCCGACAGAGCAGTTCTTC.

V and J are TRBV29-1 and TRBJ1-1, with 10 bases fitting TRBD1. This CDR3 region has 15 residues. Trimming took 2 bases from V and 3 from J; bases not matched to a gene: 6. Germline V gene lookup returns CDR1 SQVTM and CDR2 ANQGSEA. The CDR3 spells CSVEPGTGADTEAFF. For the CDR3, the DNA is TGCAGCGTTGAACCGGGGACAGGGGCGGACACTGAAGCTTTCTTT.

The chain recombines TRBV7-2 with TRBJ2-1; 12 bases are a match to TRBD2. Germline V CDR1 and CDR2: SGHTA, FQGNSA. J gave up 6 bases and V 2 bases, and 5 bases lay outside the gene matches. This CDR3 contains 16 residues. CDR3 region: CASSLMLAGGINEQFF. Here the CDR3 DNA reads TGTGCCAGCAGCTTAATGCTAGCGGGAGGGATCAATGAGCAGTTCTTC.

This chain connects TRBV5-1 to TRBJ2-3; no clear D gene. Germline values: CDR1 SGHRS, CDR2 YFSETQ. This CDR3 is built from 14 residues. V gave up 2 bases and J gave up 2 bases, with 9 bases separating them. The CDR3 spells CASSFSAYTDTQYF. CDR3 sequence (DNA): TGCGCCAGCAGCTTCAGCGCCTACACAGATACGCAGTATTTT. Combining the CDR3 with reference TRBV5-1 and TRBJ2-3 gives the whole variable domain KAGVTQTPRYLIKTRGQQVTLSCSPISGHRSVSWYQQTPGQGLQFLFEYFSETQRNKGNFPGRFSGRQFSNSRSEMNVSTLELGDSALYLCASSFSAYTDTQYFGPGTRLTVL.

The chain links TRBV5-1 to TRBJ2-5; tentatively, D is TRBD2 (7 bases). Trimming shortened V by 6 bases and J by 7 bases, and 19 bases separated the two germline ends. The CDR3 length is 14 residues. Germline assignment: CDR1 SGHRS and CDR2 YFSETQ. The CDR3, as DNA: TGCGCCAGCAAACGGGGGGCAGGGGAAGGGACCCAGTACTTC. It encodes CASKRGAGEGTQYF.

The V and J genes are TRBV29-1 and TRBJ2-3; TRBD1 aligns across 10 bases. Germline CDR1 is SQVTM and CDR2 is ANQGSEA. V lost 6 bases and J lost 4; bases outside the gene matches: 4. The CDR3 is 13 amino acids. The CDR3 region is CSVTGGSADTQYF. The CDR3 DNA reads as TGCAGCGTGACAGGGGGCTCAGCAGATACGCAGTATTTT.

This sequence joins TRBV19 and TRBJ1-2, with 8 nucleotides matching TRBD1. CDR3 length: 12 residues. CDR1 and CDR2 from the germline V gene are LNHDA and SQIVND (reference sequence). With V trimmed by 8 bases and J by 6 bases, 5 bases remained unmatched. The CDR3 DNA sequence: TGTGCCAGTTTCACAGGGGGGCATGGCTACACCTTC. It yields the protein CASFTGGHGYTF.

This chain joins TRBV19 and TRBJ2-2; 8 nucleotides match TRBD2. J was trimmed by 4 bases and V by 7 bases; bases with no gene match: 11. The CDR3 is 16 residues long. Germline CDR1 LNHDA, CDR2 SQIVND (reference sequence). CDR3 nucleotide sequence: TGTGCCAGTACCCCCGGCGGGAGGACTCTCACCGGGGAGCTGTTTTTT. Amino acids: CASTPGGRTLTGELFF.

The rearrangement joins TRBV28 to TRBJ1-2, with TRBD1 identical over 7 bases. Germline V CDR1 and CDR2: MDHEN, SYDVKM. The CDR3 has 14 residues. J gave up 4 bases and V 6 bases, and 8 bases lay outside the gene matches. CDR3 nucleotide sequence: TGTGCCAGCAGAAATAACAGGGGTCCCTATGGCTACACCTTC. This sequence encodes CASRNNRGPYGYTF.

V and J are TRBV19 and TRBJ1-5, with a tentative D call TRBD1 (6 bases). Germline V lookup: CDR1 LNHDA, CDR2 SQIVND (reference sequence). Trimming stripped 5 bases from V and 1 base from J, with 15 bases between. The CDR3 consists of 16 residues. CDR3 DNA sequence: TGTGCCAGTAGTGCATCCGGGACAATGAGCAATCAGCCCCAGCATTTT. As protein: CASSASGTMSNQPQHF.

A single count supports this clone. The chain employs TRBV18 and TRBJ2-7; 8 nucleotides align to TRBD1. The CDR3 is 13 residues long. V was pared by 6 bases and J by 3 bases, with 4 bases of the junction left unmatched. From germline, CDR1 is KGHSH and CDR2 LQKENI. DNA for the CDR3: TGTGCCAGCTCCCCGGACAGGGACTACGAGCAGTACTTC. This codes for CASSPDRDYEQYF.

This rearrangement joins TRBV29-1 to TRBJ2-3, with D possibly matching TRBD2 (6 bases). Trimming took off 2 bases at V and 0 bases at J, with 12 bases between the two ends. Looked up from germline, CDR1 is SQVTM and CDR2 is ANQGSEA. The CDR3 has 15 residues. The CDR3 protein is CSVESVEGSTDTQYF. The CDR3 DNA reads TGCAGCGTTGAATCGGTGGAGGGGAGCACAGATACGCAGTATTTT.

A few counts support this clone. The chain joins TRBV7-8 to TRBJ1-4; 8 bases are shared with TRBD1. V was pared by 3 bases and J by 8 bases, with 8 bases of the junction left unmatched. Germline V gene data show CDR1 as SGHVS and CDR2 as FQNEAQ. This CDR3 spans 15 amino acids. CDR3 in DNA: TGTGCCAGCAGCTTCTCCGGACAGGGACGCGAAAAACTGTTTTTT. This translates into CASSFSGQGREKLFF.

The chain joins TRBV12-3 or TRBV12-4 to TRBJ2-2; tentative D call: TRBD1 (6 bases). There are 12 residues in the CDR3. Trimming took 4 bases from V and 6 from J, leaving 6 bases between them. CDR3 bases: TGTGCCAGCAGTTCAGGGGCCGGGGAGCTGTTTTTT. Translating gives CASSSGAGELFF.

The table lists this clone with a few counts. This chain connects TRBV19 to TRBJ2-7; 8 positions match TRBD1. Germline CDR1 reads LNHDA; CDR2 reads SQIVND (reference sequence). CDR3 length: 15 residues. V was pared by 3 bases and J by 3 bases, with 7 bases of the junction left unmatched. The CDR3 is CASSISGGEFYEQYF. The CDR3 nucleotides are TGTGCCAGTAGTATCTCAGGGGGCGAATTCTACGAGCAGTACTTC.

This chain links TRBV7-9 with TRBJ1-1, with 8 bases identical to TRBD1. Germline V gene lookup returns CDR1 SEHNR and CDR2 FQNEAQ (reference sequence). V gave up 5 bases and J gave up 1 base; unmatched junction bases: 6. The CDR3 totals 15 residues. The CDR3 DNA follows: TGTGCCAGCAGCGCCGGACAGGGACGGAACACTGAAGCTTTCTTT. The encoded protein is CASSAGQGRNTEAFF.

The V call is TRBV4-2, the J call TRBJ2-5; 12 bases line up with TRBD2. Germline values: CDR1 LGHNA, CDR2 YNFKEQ. This CDR3 is built from 18 residues. The ends lost 0 bases at V and 4 bases at J; junction bases unmatched: 9. CDR3 nucleotide sequence: TGTGCCAGCAGCCAAGATAGGGGCGCTAGCGGGAGGGGAGAGACCCAGTACTTC. Encoded protein: CASSQDRGASGRGETQYF.

The chain employs TRBV12-5 and TRBJ1-2; 10 nucleotides line up with TRBD1. The germline V gene encodes CDR1 LGHNT and CDR2 FRNRAP. The length of the CDR3 is 15 residues. Trimming cost V 6 bases and J 7 bases; bases outside gene matches: 11. CDR3 DNA sequence: TGTGCTAGTGGCCCGGGGGGACAGGGGTCTGGTGGCTACACCTTC. This translates into CASGPGGQGSGGYTF.

This rearrangement joins TRBV21-1 to TRBJ2-1; TRBD2 reflects the table's D call only, with no check against the DNA. TRBV21-1 is a documented pseudogene. CDR3 length: 16 residues. This CDR3 is CASSKDMKSSYNEQFF. DNA for the CDR3: TGTGCCAGCAGCAAAGATATGAAGAGCTCCTACAATGAGCAGTTCTTC.

The CDR3 loop is CASSPLAGGPESYNEQFF. The CDR3 DNA sequence: TGTGCCAGCAGCCCACTAGCGGGGGGGCCTGAGTCCTACAATGAGCAGTTCTTC. The chain carries TRBV7-6 and TRBJ2-1; 13 bases align to TRBD2. CDR3 length equals 18 residues. V dropped 5 bases and J dropped 1; count of bases not matched to a gene: 8. Germline assignment: CDR1 SGHVS and CDR2 FNYEAQ.

This clone has only a few counts. The chain is built from TRBV2 and TRBJ1-3; D may be TRBD1 (6 bases). Germline V lookup: CDR1 SNHLY, CDR2 FYNNEI. CDR3 length: 12 amino acids. Deletions cut 4 bases from V and 13 bases from J, with 14 bases between. In nucleotides, the CDR3 is TGTGCCAGCAGTGGACAGGCCCAGTGGATATATTTT. It codes for CASSGQAQWIYF.

CDR3 sequence reads: CASSRPGQGIEKLFF. DNA of the CDR3: TGTGCCAGCAGCCGACCGGGACAGGGGATTGAAAAACTGTTTTTT. V usage is TRBV3-1 (or the pseudogene TRBV3-2) and J usage is TRBJ1-4; 10 bases are a match to TRBD1. The CDR3 is 15 residues long. V dropped 4 bases and J dropped 7; count of bases not matched to a gene: 6. Germline V gene lookup returns CDR1 LGHDT and CDR2 YNNKEL (reference sequence).